The 14 T cell receptor beta chains below come from one sample, sequenced in a study of circulating tumor DNA in untreated peripheral T-cell lymphoma. TCRdb's table, derived via immunoSEQ multiplex PCR, lists solely in-frame clones and lacks some. Its clone listing holds 27 clones. Sample: tumor tissue. The receptors were sampled from a human donor with peripheral T-cell lymphoma.

This sequence joins TRBV6-8 and TRBJ1-5; no definite D call. The CDR3 totals 14 residues. The V end was cut by 2 bases, the J end by 1 base, with 6 bases between. Germline V gene lookup returns CDR1 MNHGY and CDR2 SAAAGT. CDR3 in DNA: TGTGCCAGCAGTTACATGGTGAGCAATCAGCCCCAGCATTTT. This sequence encodes CASSYMVSNQPQHF.

In the case of this clone: The junction and the germline gene differ at one end; a read error may be behind it. V and J are TRBV11-3 and TRBJ1-1; 9 bases align to TRBD1. The length of the CDR3 is 18 residues. CDR1 SGHNT and CDR2 YENEEA come from the germline V gene. The CDR3 reads CVSSPDRGIDLRWTEAFF. The CDR3, as DNA: TGTGTCAGCAGCCCTGACAGGGGGATCGACCTAAGGTGGACTGAAGCTTTCTTT.

This chain connects TRBV11-3 to TRBJ1-1, with TRBD1 matching over 8 bases. The V and J ends lost 5 bases and 5 bases, in that order; junction bases with no gene match: 19. The CDR3 spans 18 residues. Germline lookup yields CDR1 SGHNT and CDR2 YENEEA. The CDR3 here is CASSPDRGTDLKWTEAFF. The CDR3 nucleotides are TGTGCCAGCAGCCCTGACAGGGGAACCGACCTAAAGTGGACTGAAGCTTTCTTT. The full variable domain, in which reference TRBV11-3 and TRBJ1-1 provide the parts outside the CDR3, is EAGVVQSPRYKIIEKKQPVAFWCNPISGHNTLYWYLQNLGQGPELLIRYENEEAVDDSQLPKDRFSAERLKGVDSTLKIQPAELGDSAVYLCASSPDRGTDLKWTEAFFGQGTRLTVV.

The rearrangement links TRBV6-7 to TRBJ1-5; D is unclear. TRBV6-7 is flagged as an ORF with uncertain function. The V end lost 8 bases, the J end lost 11 bases, and 13 bases lay between the germline ends. The CDR3 sequence is 11 residues long. CDR3 amino acids: CASGEEASQHF. The CDR3 nucleotides are TGTGCCAGCGGCGAGGAGGCTTCCCAGCATTTT.

The V call is TRBV1, the J call TRBJ1-5; the table's TRBD1 call for D was not verified on the DNA. TRBV1 is a documented pseudogene. This CDR3 spans 16 amino acids. The CDR3 loop reads CASSPDRDYSNQPQHF. The DNA of the CDR3 is TGCGCCAGCAGCCCGGACAGGGATTATAGCAATCAGCCCCAGCATTTT.

This chain connects TRBV6-8 to TRBJ1-2; no definite D call. Germline V gene lookup returns CDR1 MNHGY and CDR2 SAAAGT. This CDR3 contains 12 residues. V was trimmed by 5 bases and J by 7 bases, leaving 11 bases between them. The DNA of the CDR3 is TGTGCCAGCAGTGACCTCCGCTCTGGCTACACCTTC. This gives the protein CASSDLRSGYTF.

The chain has TRBV25-1 and TRBJ2-4; the match to TRBD2 covers 11 bases. Trimming cost V 3 bases and J 9 bases; bases outside gene matches: 7. CDR3 size: 15 residues. Per the germline V gene, CDR1 is MGHDK and CDR2 is SYGVNS. The CDR3 DNA follows: TGTGCCAGCAGTGACGGGACTAGCGGTAGGAGCATTCAGTACTTC. Translated, it gives CASSDGTSGRSIQYF.

The J gene is TRBJ1-5, the V gene TRBV6-8; D gene uncertain. The CDR3 sequence is 13 residues long. Germline V gene lookup returns CDR1 MNHGY and CDR2 SAAAGT. Trimming pared 10 bases from V and 0 bases from J, leaving 10 bases between. This CDR3 reads CAIRLDSNQPQHF. The CDR3 nucleotides are TGTGCCATCAGACTCGATAGCAATCAGCCCCAGCATTTT.

The V and J genes are TRBV11-3 and TRBJ1-1; maybe TRBD1 (6 bases). V dropped 5 bases and J dropped 5 bases, with 27 bases sitting between them. The germline CDR1 and CDR2 sequences are SGHNT and YENEEA. This CDR3 has 18 amino acids. For the CDR3, the DNA is TGTGCCAGCAGCCCTGACAGGAGGACCGACCTAAAGTGGACTGAAGCTTTCTTT. Translated, it gives CASSPDRRTDLKWTEAFF.

This clone was seen a single time. CDR3 in amino acids: CASSTSGANYGYTF. The CDR3, as DNA: TGTGCCAGCAGCACGTCGGGGGCCAACTATGGCTACACCTTC. V gene TRBV11-3 combines with J gene TRBJ1-2; D might be TRBD1 (6 bases). V gave up 5 bases and J gave up 2 bases, with 12 bases separating them. Germline values: CDR1 SGHNT, CDR2 YENEEA. The CDR3 is 14 residues long.

This chain connects TRBV19 to TRBJ2-7; tentatively, D is TRBD2 (5 bases). The length of the CDR3 is 11 residues. Looked up from germline, CDR1 is LNHDA and CDR2 is SQIVND (reference sequence). The germline V and J ends were trimmed by 10 bases and 4 bases, with 11 bases remaining between them. For the CDR3, the DNA is TGTGCCACCGGAGGCAGGTACGAGCAGTACTTC. Translation: CATGGRYEQYF.

The chain recombines TRBV6-8 with TRBJ2-5, with D perhaps being TRBD1 or TRBD2 (7 bases each). Trimming pared 10 bases from V and 4 bases from J, leaving 22 bases between. This CDR3 has 15 residues. The germline V gene has CDR1 MNHGY and CDR2 SAAAGT. The CDR3 protein is CAIRGGGDGGETQYF. CDR3 DNA: TGTGCCATCAGGGGAGGGGGCGATGGGGGAGAGACCCAGTACTTC.

Only a few counts were recorded for this clone. V is TRBV19 and J is TRBJ2-1; 7 bases are shared with TRBD1. Germline V gene lookup returns CDR1 LNHDA and CDR2 SQIVND (reference sequence). Losses at the gene ends were 8 bases for V and 4 bases for J; bases not matched to a gene: 11. This CDR3 spans 15 amino acids. This chain's CDR3 is CASSTDRDGYNEQFF. For the CDR3, the DNA is TGTGCCAGTTCCACCGACAGGGACGGATACAATGAGCAGTTCTTC.

The chain joins TRBV29-1 to TRBJ2-3; D remains unclear. The CDR3 consists of 13 residues. Germline CDR1 SQVTM, CDR2 ANQGSEA. Trimming cost V 3 bases and J 1 base, with 8 bases left between them. The CDR3 spells CSVDLTGTDTQYF. CDR3 nucleotide sequence: TGCAGCGTTGACTTAACGGGCACAGATACGCAGTATTTT.